The TCR beta chain described here comes from a study of OX40 agonist ivuxolimab in advanced cancers. General notes on the study: The costimulatory receptor OX40 (CD134) was targeted by ivuxolimab, a fully human IgG2 agonistic monoclonal antibody. Peripheral TCRbeta sequencing was intended to test whether TCR sequence diversity was altered and clonal T-cell expansion was caused by ivuxolimab. Partial responses were achieved by three dose-escalation patients, of whom one had hepatocellular carcinoma and two had cutaneous melanoma. The monotherapy dose-escalation portion (N ≈ 52 patients) of the phase I ivuxolimab trial is reported in the paper. Prior anti-PD-1, anti-PD-L1 or anti-CTLA-4 therapy was permitted, and approximately 39% of dose-escalation patients had received checkpoint inhibitors. Of the approximately 53 patients in dose escalation, around 19 had hepatocellular carcinoma, some 15 had melanoma, 9 had renal cell carcinoma and 9 had head and neck cancer. In the dose-escalation cohort, roughly 80% of patients were male, and the mean age was roughly 60 years, with a range of about 23 to 90. Intravenous ivuxolimab was administered to patients every 2 weeks at six dose levels: 0.01, 0.1, 0.3, 1.5, 3 and 10 mg/kg. Results and caveats for the whole study, not just this receptor: After ivuxolimab, expanded clones were on average more numerous among CD8+ T cells than among CD4+ T cells. At doses from 0.1 to 3.0 mg/kg, clonal expansion was seen in both CD4+ and CD8+ blood T cells between baseline and week 6. In partial responders in the 0.1-3.0 mg/kg groups, normalized peripheral clonal expansion was found to be among the lowest, especially among CD8+ T cells. Low levels of normalized T-cell clonal expansion were also seen in some patients who did not respond. The antigen specificity of the peripheral T cells that underwent clonal expansion was not determined.

The CDR3, cysteine through phenylalanine, is 16 amino acids long. The read is trimmed to its CDR3 DNA, 48 bases read in frame from base 1. V is clipped by 3 bases and J by 2 bases, and the sequence between their germline boundaries is 16 bases long. Via the germline V gene (reference sequence), CDR1 is MNHEY and CDR2 SMNVEV. Patients with a history of autoimmune disease or receiving systemic immunosuppression were excluded from the trial. Peripheral blood for TCR sequencing was collected from all dose cohorts at baseline, on cycle 4 day 1, and on cycle 7 day 1. The samples were taken from a phase I, first-in-human, multicenter, open-label dose-escalation trial of ivuxolimab. The trial enrolled adults with locally advanced or metastatic head and neck squamous cell, hepatocellular, melanoma or renal cell carcinoma. Before TCR sequencing, CD4+ T cells and CD8+ T cells were sorted from peripheral blood as separate populations.

Genomic DNA was isolated from the sorted cells so that the TCRbeta CDR3 region could be sequenced. The immunoSEQ Assay was used to sequence the TCRbeta CDR3 regions. This is the immuneACCESS table as TCRdb keeps it, with only in-frame sequences that have V and J called. A part of the clones is gone; compared with another copy, unresolved V genes explain less than half, and the rest is unexplained. The table for this sample lists tens of thousands of clones; 75% to 85% of them were counted only once. Around 2.5% of the sample goes to the ten largest clones. Notes on this clone: The clone's antigen remains unknown. No clone much larger than this one lies a single base away; base qualities are absent.

This clonotype originated in an adult with an advanced solid tumor such as melanoma, head and neck, liver or kidney cancer. Recombination connected TRBV27 to TRBJ1-1; the D gene is perhaps TRBD1, from 5 matching bases. Sequenced here: CD4+ or CD8+ T cells sorted from blood, sampled in a trial of the OX40 agonist ivuxolimab. The DNA reads as follows: TGTGCCAGCAGTTTGTGGGGCGGCGGTCTCAACACTGAAGCTTTCTTT. It encodes CASSLWGGGLNTEAFF.